These T cell receptor beta chains were read from a single sample in a study of cytomegalovirus exposure and HLA in healthy donors. Sequenced by immunoSEQ multiplex PCR; TCRdb stores in-frame clones only, minus some. The profile shows about 150,000 clones, 70% to 90% of them singletons. Sequences were obtained from PBMCs. The source of these receptors is a girl aged 10 to 17 in good health and CMV-seropositive. Each CDR3 is given with its conserved first and last residue. The D gene is left open where the match is weak. Clone size is not always given. Where it is, it says once, few, many or a class for expanded clones.

D gene,J gene,V gene,clone size,CDR3 protein,CDR3 DNA
TRBD1,TRBJ1-6,TRBV18,.,CASSIDRASNSPLHF,TGTGCCAGCTCCATTGACAGGGCAAGTAATTCACCCCTCCACTTT
TRBD1,TRBJ2-5,TRBV6-1,.,CASSEWGTGVETQYF,TGTGCCAGCAGTGAATGGGGGACAGGGGTGGAGACCCAGTACTTC
TRBD2,TRBJ2-7,TRBV4-2,.,CATRRTSGESSYEQYF,TGTGCCACCCGCCGGACTAGCGGGGAGAGCTCCTACGAGCAGTACTTC
.,TRBJ2-6,TRBV21-1,.,CASSNPYNEGSGANVLTF,TGTGCCAGCAGCAATCCGTATAACGAGGGCTCTGGGGCCAACGTCCTGACTTTC
.,TRBJ1-1,TRBV19,medium-sized,CASSISPSGTEAFF,TGTGCCAGTAGTATCTCACCATCAGGGACTGAAGCTTTCTTT
.,TRBJ1-1,TRBV6-1,.,CASSDERRTEAFF,TGTGCCAGCAGCGACGAACGGAGGACTGAAGCTTTCTTT
TRBD1,TRBJ1-4,TRBV7-2,.,CASSSRDRLYNEKLFF,TGTGCCAGCAGCTCCCGGGACAGGCTATATAATGAAAAACTGTTTTTT
TRBD2,TRBJ2-3,TRBV7-8,.,CASSLAAGEITDTQYF,TGTGCCAGCAGCTTAGCGGCGGGGGAAATCACAGATACGCAGTATTTT
.,TRBJ1-2,TRBV7-9,few,CASSLVGGSTYYGYTF,TGTGCCAGCAGCTTGGTGGGGGGTTCAACTTACTATGGCTACACCTTC
TRBD1,TRBJ2-7,TRBV6-1,.,CASSKGWTGAYEQYF,TGTGCCAGCAGTAAAGGGTGGACAGGAGCCTACGAGCAGTACTTC
.,TRBJ1-2,TRBV19,.,CATRSHLQGGYTF,TGTGCCACCAGGTCTCACCTACAGGGTGGCTACACCTTC
.,TRBJ2-1,TRBV6-5,.,CASSLGAGFIYNEQFF,TGTGCCAGCAGTTTGGGGGCCGGATTTATTTACAATGAGCAGTTCTTC
.,TRBJ2-3,TRBV29-1,.,CSVVDSGPMDTQYF,TGCAGCGTTGTGGACAGCGGACCGATGGATACGCAGTATTTT
.,TRBJ1-1,TRBV5-1,few,CASSYRTNTEAFF,TGCGCCAGCAGCTACAGGACCAACACTGAAGCTTTCTTT
.,TRBJ1-1,TRBV19,.,CASSIGQSNTEAFF,TGTGCCAGTAGTATAGGACAGAGTAACACTGAAGCTTTCTTT
.,TRBJ2-1,TRBV27,.,CASSLTAPLINEQFF,TGTGCCAGCAGTTTGACAGCGCCCTTAATAAATGAGCAGTTCTTC
.,TRBJ1-1,TRBV28,.,CATRARRNTEAFF,TGTGCCACCAGAGCCCGTCGGAACACTGAAGCTTTCTTT
.,TRBJ2-5,TRBV4-1,once,CASSQVISETQYF,TGCGCCAGCAGCCAAGTTATTTCAGAGACCCAGTACTTC
TRBD1,TRBJ1-3,TRBV6-6,.,CASSPGQNTIYF,TGTGCCAGCAGTCCGGGACAGAACACCATATATTTT
.,TRBJ1-2,TRBV7-6,.,CASSLATGHYGYTF,TGTGCCAGCAGCTTAGCAACAGGGCACTATGGCTACACCTTC
.,TRBJ2-3,TRBV11-2,few,CASSLVGLSTDTQYF,TGTGCCAGCAGCTTAGTCGGACTTAGCACAGATACGCAGTATTTT
.,TRBJ1-2,TRBV27,.,CASSLSQVWGLYGYTF,TGTGCCAGCAGTTTATCTCAAGTATGGGGGCTCTATGGCTACACCTTC
TRBD1,TRBJ1-1,TRBV5-1,.,CASSLSAGGTEAFF,TGCGCCAGCAGCTTGAGCGCAGGGGGCACTGAAGCTTTCTTT
TRBD1,TRBJ1-6,TRBV7-2,.,CASSPSAGQGNSPLHF,TGTGCCAGCAGCCCAAGCGCCGGACAGGGAAATTCACCCCTCCACTTT
.,TRBJ1-2,TRBV7-8,.,CASSLETLLNYGYTF,TGTGCCAGCAGCTTAGAAACCTTACTCAACTATGGCTACACCTTC
TRBD1,TRBJ1-4,TRBV5-1,once,CASSLGRGNEKLFF,TGCGCCAGCAGCTTAGGCAGGGGGAATGAAAAACTGTTTTTT
TRBD1,TRBJ1-1,TRBV6-4,few,CASSPGTGGTEAFF,TGTGCCAGCAGTCCCGGGACAGGGGGCACTGAAGCTTTCTTT
.,TRBJ1-1,TRBV9,.,CASSVAIGGATEAFF,TGTGCCAGCAGCGTAGCTATCGGGGGTGCCACTGAAGCTTTCTTT
.,TRBJ1-6,TRBV11-3,.,CASSLEGGFKNNSPLHF,TGTGCCAGCAGCTTAGAAGGAGGCTTCAAGAATAATTCACCCCTCCACTTT
TRBD2,TRBJ2-5,TRBV29-1,once,CSTSGTRQETQYF,TGCAGCACCTCCGGGACTAGGCAAGAGACCCAGTACTTC
TRBD2,TRBJ2-5,TRBV2,.,CASSETAGGDETQYF,TGTGCCAGCAGTGAAACGGCGGGAGGGGACGAGACCCAGTACTTC
.,TRBJ1-5,TRBV28,.,CASSLGGLQPQHF,TGTGCCAGCAGTTTGGGTGGGCTGCAGCCCCAGCATTTT
TRBD2,TRBJ2-3,TRBV5-4,.,CASSPGLAGGPPDTQYF,TGTGCCAGCAGCCCGGGACTAGCGGGGGGACCTCCAGATACGCAGTATTTT
TRBD1,TRBJ2-1,TRBV7-9,.,CASSPRQGSPSYNEQFF,TGTGCCAGCAGCCCACGACAGGGTTCCCCCTCCTACAATGAGCAGTTCTTC
.,TRBJ2-1,TRBV11-2,.,CASSPEIPSRVFF,TGTGCCAGCAGCCCAGAAATCCCGAGCCGGGTGTTCTTC
.,TRBJ2-7,TRBV6-1,once,CASMAGLSYEQYF,TGTGCCAGCATGGCAGGCCTTTCCTACGAGCAGTACTTC
TRBD1,TRBJ1-2,TRBV5-1,.,CASGGSPPGQGGGYTF,TGCGCCAGCGGCGGGAGTCCACCGGGACAGGGAGGCGGCTACACCTTC
TRBD2,TRBJ2-3,TRBV10-3,.,CAISDPGVAGVTDTQYF,TGTGCCATCAGTGACCCTGGGGTAGCGGGGGTCACAGATACGCAGTATTTT
.,TRBJ1-6,TRBV11-1,.,CASSSDLHGDSPLHF,TGTGCCAGCAGCTCTGACCTACATGGAGACTCACCCCTCCACTTT
.,TRBJ2-5,TRBV18,.,CASSTTGYQETQYF,TGTGCCAGCTCTACTACAGGGTACCAAGAGACCCAGTACTTC
TRBD1,TRBJ2-3,TRBV27,.,CASSSRDRLTDTQYF,TGTGCCAGCAGTTCCCGGGACAGACTCACAGATACGCAGTATTTT
TRBD2,TRBJ2-7,TRBV7-6,.,CASSSGTSIEQYF,TGTGCCAGCAGTTCCGGGACTAGCATCGAGCAGTACTTC
.,TRBJ2-1,TRBV4-1,.,CASSQATGNEQFF,TGCGCCAGCAGCCAGGCTACAGGGAATGAGCAGTTCTTC
.,TRBJ2-3,TRBV11-1,.,CASSLLPPGVMADTQYF,TGTGCCAGCAGCTTGCTACCCCCAGGGGTCATGGCAGATACGCAGTATTTT
TRBD2,TRBJ2-3,TRBV28,.,CASGSSLAGDTDTQYF,TGTGCCAGCGGATCGTCACTAGCGGGGGACACAGATACGCAGTATTTT
TRBD1,TRBJ2-7,TRBV27,few,CASSSGTAIYEQYF,TGTGCCAGCAGTTCCGGGACAGCAATCTACGAGCAGTACTTC
.,TRBJ1-1,TRBV27,once,CASSQNQGTEAFF,TGTGCCAGCAGTCAAAATCAGGGCACTGAAGCTTTCTTT
.,TRBJ2-7,TRBV7-6,.,CASSFIAMCCYEQYF,TGTGCCAGCAGCTTCATAGCGATGTGCTGCTACGAGCAGTACTTC
.,TRBJ1-4,TRBV6-1,.,CASSDPRGGKEKLFF,TGTGCCAGCAGTGACCCCAGGGGTGGGAAAGAAAAACTGTTTTTT
.,TRBJ2-7,TRBV6-6,.,CASSTSDRYEQYF,TGTGCCAGCAGTACAAGCGACAGGTACGAGCAGTACTTC
.,TRBJ2-5,TRBV30,.,CAWRSGEQYF,TGTGCCTGGAGGTCTGGTGAGCAGTACTTC
TRBD1,TRBJ2-7,TRBV4-1,.,CASSSQGAGAYEQYF,TGCGCCAGCAGCTCACAGGGGGCTGGTGCCTACGAGCAGTACTTC
.,TRBJ2-5,TRBV2,.,CASSLEGPETQYF,TGTGCCAGCAGTTTGGAGGGACCAGAGACCCAGTACTTC
TRBD2,TRBJ2-1,TRBV30,.,CAWSALLAGAPSGAYNEQFF,TGTGCCTGGAGTGCCTTACTAGCGGGGGCCCCTTCAGGGGCCTACAATGAGCAGTTCTTC
TRBD1,TRBJ1-3,TRBV2,.,CASHRGLAGNTIYF,TGTGCCAGCCACAGGGGACTCGCTGGAAACACCATATATTTT